This TCR beta chain was sequenced in a study of cytomegalovirus exposure and HLA in healthy donors. General study points: The study labeled 150 to 200 TCR beta chains cytomegalovirus-associated.

This clone was counted a few times. Its target is not known. While unrecorded immune exposures were likely, the donors were nominally healthy when sampled. CDR1 and CDR2 from the germline V gene are MNHEY and SVGAGI. The V end was cut by 4 bases, the J end by 6 bases, with 10 bases between. The CDR3 extends over 12 amino acids. Primers: 60 Vbeta forward and 13 Jbeta reverse. Original handling: Per a later analysis, the number of unique TCR beta chains was roughly 87 million, of which 9 million to 12 million were shared. Repertoires were generated with immunoSEQ multiplex PCR, while TCRdb's copy carries only in-frame clones and drops some. That table supplies the V and J calls and clone size; D and trimming were determined from the DNA. The table includes about 190,000 clones, roughly 73% detected once.

The clonotype originates from a woman aged 25 to 45 in good health and CMV-seropositive. The specimen sequenced was PBMCs. This chain connects TRBV6-5 to TRBJ2-7, with D tentatively TRBD2 (6 bases). For the CDR3, the DNA is TGTGCCAGCAGTTCGGGAGCCCGCGAGCAGTACTTC. The encoded protein is CASSSGAREQYF.